The sequence of this T cell receptor (beta chain) was determined in a study of vaccination and CD4 T cells after COVID-19. Germline CDR1 SNHLY, CDR2 FYNNEI. V lost 4 bases, J lost 0 bases, and 8 bases stayed unmatched. The CDR3 runs to 18 residues. Treatment indicated: approximately 9-day PBMC culture with coronavirus spike peptide pools or control peptides (ViraFEST assay). Gathered ahead of the COVID-19 pandemic (2011-2018) were the CD4+ T cells of the unexposed donor. An Oncomine TCR Beta short-read assay was used to sequence the DNA from cultured CD4+ T cells. TCRdb re-analysed the PCR reads in MiXCR, keeping a single row per CDR3 protein. This table holds about 6,000 distinct CDR3 sequences, roughly 33% found once. This clonotype was seen a handful of times. What it recognizes is unknown.

The TCR originated in a human donor in good health. Sequenced sample: CD4+ T cells from blood, cultured in vitro. The rearrangement links TRBV2 to TRBJ2-6; 8 nucleotides agree with TRBD2. The CDR3 region is CASSAPLAGPSGANVLTF. CDR3 bases: TGTGCCAGCAGTGCCCCCCTAGCGGGCCCCTCTGGGGCCAACGTCCTGACTTTC.